These T cell receptor beta chains were read from a single sample in a study of blood T cell repertoires in COVID-19. Using immunoSEQ multiplex PCR, the repertoire was profiled, and TCRdb retains in-frame clones only, with some absent. The table has about 350,000 clones, around nine tenths seen once. The material sequenced was peripheral blood. The receptors originated from a woman in her seventies with COVID-19, enrolled during active disease. CDR3s leave out the opening cysteine and the closing phenylalanine or tryptophan.

CDR3: ASSIGLEQY; J: TRBJ2-7; V: TRBV19
CDR3: ASSFRVAETQY; J: TRBJ2-5; V: TRBV5-1
CDR3: ASSFSGVVEAF; J: TRBJ1-1; V: TRBV5-4
CDR3: ASRTGGYSIYGYT; J: TRBJ1-2; V: TRBV28
CDR3: ASSQGQGYDYGYT; J: TRBJ1-2; V: TRBV23-1
CDR3: ATSDTGTGGQGNQPQH; J: TRBJ1-5; V: TRBV24-1
CDR3: ASSKLLRQETQY; J: TRBJ2-5; V: TRBV21-1
CDR3: ASSLAQGEKLF; J: TRBJ1-4; V: TRBV7-9
CDR3: ASSPTGGQLAKNIQY; J: TRBJ2-4; V: TRBV7-9
CDR3: ASSLDGREGNTEAF; J: TRBJ1-1; V: TRBV11-3
CDR3: ASSLEGDRGPNTIY; J: TRBJ1-3; V: TRBV11-3
CDR3: ASSLAAEGTGNTIY; J: TRBJ1-3; V: TRBV5-6
CDR3: ASRSPGLAGFQETQY; J: TRBJ2-5; V: TRBV11-2
CDR3: ASSLRGLPLNTEAF; J: TRBJ1-1; V: TRBV7-9
CDR3: ATSDTRQGANYGYT; J: TRBJ1-2; V: TRBV24-1
CDR3: ASSLYRQGAYEQY; J: TRBJ2-7; V: TRBV4-1
CDR3: ASSSQTGRTDTQY; J: TRBJ2-3; V: TRBV11-2
CDR3: ASSPPFSHEQY; J: TRBJ2-7; V: TRBV18
CDR3: ASSYLGSSYGYT; J: TRBJ1-2; V: TRBV5-1
CDR3: ASTEQNPGAGYT; J: TRBJ1-2; V: TRBV9
CDR3: ASSELGRENIQY; J: TRBJ2-4; V: TRBV10-1
CDR3: ASSQDRGGYATNEKLF; J: TRBJ1-4; V: TRBV3-1/TRBV3-2
CDR3: ASSQDSGAGGLNEQF; J: TRBJ2-1; V: TRBV4-3
CDR3: ASNPGRNTEAF; J: TRBJ1-1; V: TRBV19
CDR3: ASSIPHQGNQPQH; J: TRBJ1-5; V: TRBV19
CDR3: ASSQGGYARYGYT; J: TRBJ1-2; V: TRBV14
CDR3: ASSSYDQPQH; J: TRBJ1-5; V: TRBV18
CDR3: ASSLTGVYGYT; J: TRBJ1-2; V: TRBV27
CDR3: ASSADRGYTEAF; J: TRBJ1-1; V: TRBV5-1
CDR3: ASSLLFRGAYNEQF; J: TRBJ2-1; V: TRBV7-9